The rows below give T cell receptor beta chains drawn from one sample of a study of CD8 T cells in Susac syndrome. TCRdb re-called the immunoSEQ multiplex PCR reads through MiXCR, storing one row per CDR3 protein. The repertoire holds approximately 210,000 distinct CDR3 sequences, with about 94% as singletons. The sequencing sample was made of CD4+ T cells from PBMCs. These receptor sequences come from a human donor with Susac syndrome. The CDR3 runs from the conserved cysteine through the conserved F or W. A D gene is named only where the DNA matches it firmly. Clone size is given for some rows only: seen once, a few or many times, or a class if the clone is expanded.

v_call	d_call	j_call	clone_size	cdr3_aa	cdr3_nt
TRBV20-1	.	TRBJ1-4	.	CSALSGRRGGEKLFF	TGCAGTGCTCTCAGCGGCCGAAGGGGGGGTGAAAAACTGTTTTTT
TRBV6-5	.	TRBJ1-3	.	CASRGPGNTIYF	TGTGCCAGCAGGGGGCCTGGAAACACCATATATTTT
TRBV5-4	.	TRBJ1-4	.	CASRQDLNEKLFF	TGTGCCAGCAGACAGGACCTTAATGAAAAACTGTTTTTT
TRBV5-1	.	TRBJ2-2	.	CASSLDLAKAGGELFF	TGCGCCAGCAGCTTGGATCTGGCCAAAGCCGGCGGGGAGCTGTTTTTT
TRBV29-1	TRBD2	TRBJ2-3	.	CSGGYSGGSTYTDTQYF	TGCAGCGGAGGTTATAGCGGGGGGTCTACGTACACAGATACGCAGTATTTT
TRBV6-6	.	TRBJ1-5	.	CASSYGLNQPQHF	TGTGCCAGCAGTTACGGTCTCAATCAGCCCCAGCATTTT
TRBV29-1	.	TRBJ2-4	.	CSAPTRGRYIQYF	TGCAGCGCGCCAACTAGGGGTCGGTACATTCAGTACTTC
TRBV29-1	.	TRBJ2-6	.	CSVEDYSGANVLTF	TGCAGCGTTGAAGACTACTCTGGGGCCAACGTCCTGACTTTC
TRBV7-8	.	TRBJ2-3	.	CASSLSRQGTDTQYF	TGTGCCAGCAGCTTATCTCGACAGGGCACAGATACGCAGTATTTT
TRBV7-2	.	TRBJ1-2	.	CASSLGVFNYGYTF	TGTGCCAGCAGCTTAGGGGTCTTTAACTATGGCTACACCTTC
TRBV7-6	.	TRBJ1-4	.	CASSKDRGSEKLFF	TGTGCCAGCAGCAAAGACAGAGGGAGTGAAAAACTGTTTTTT
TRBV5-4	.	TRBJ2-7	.	CASSPGESSYEQYF	TGTGCCAGCAGCCCAGGGGAGAGCTCCTACGAGCAGTACTTC
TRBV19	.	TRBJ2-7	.	CASSGRHDTYEQYF	TGTGCCAGTAGTGGACGCCACGATACCTACGAGCAGTACTTC
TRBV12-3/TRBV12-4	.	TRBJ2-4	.	CASSLTWDQEGNIQYF	TGTGCCAGCAGTTTAACCTGGGACCAAGAGGGTAACATTCAGTACTTC
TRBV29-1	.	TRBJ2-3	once	CSVERTGDGPDTQYF	TGCAGCGTTGAACGGACTGGTGATGGGCCAGATACGCAGTATTTT
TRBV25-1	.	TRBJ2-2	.	CASTIGGPNTGELFF	TGTGCCAGCACCATAGGGGGGCCGAACACCGGGGAGCTGTTTTTT
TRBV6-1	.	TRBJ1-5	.	CASSASSGDQPQHF	TGTGCCAGCAGTGCCTCGTCGGGCGATCAGCCCCAGCATTTT
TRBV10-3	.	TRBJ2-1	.	CAISDPEGLMHTEQFF	TGTGCCATCAGTGACCCCGAAGGGCTAATGCACACTGAGCAGTTCTTC
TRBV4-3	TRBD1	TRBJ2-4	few	CASSQSAGTGGNIQYF	TGCGCCAGCAGCCAATCTGCCGGGACAGGGGGAAACATTCAGTACTTC
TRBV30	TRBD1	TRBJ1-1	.	CAWDRATEAFF	TGTGCCTGGGACAGGGCCACTGAAGCTTTCTTT
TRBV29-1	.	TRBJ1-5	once	CSVHNQPQHF	TGCAGCGTCCACAATCAGCCCCAGCATTTT
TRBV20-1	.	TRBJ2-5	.	CSAAPDGGETQYF	TGCAGTGCCGCCCCCGACGGGGGAGAGACCCAGTACTTC
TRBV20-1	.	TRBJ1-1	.	CSARDSSAGALRAFF	TGCAGTGCTAGAGATAGTTCGGCAGGGGCCCTGCGGGCTTTCTTT
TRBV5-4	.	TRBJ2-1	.	CASSLDSAWGSYNEQFF	TGTGCCAGCAGCTTGGACTCGGCATGGGGCTCCTACAATGAGCAGTTCTTC
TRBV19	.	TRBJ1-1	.	CASSAPSRVSTEAFF	TGTGCCAGTAGTGCTCCATCCAGGGTTTCCACTGAAGCTTTCTTT
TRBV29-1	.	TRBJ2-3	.	CSLRTSTDTQYF	TGCAGCTTAAGAACTAGCACAGATACGCAGTATTTT
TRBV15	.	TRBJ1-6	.	CATSRDVGDILGGTLHF	TGTGCCACCAGCAGAGATGTGGGGGACATTCTGGGGGGAACCCTCCACTTT
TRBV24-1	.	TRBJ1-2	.	CATSAPPGRGDGYTF	TGTGCCACCAGTGCCCCCCCCGGCAGGGGAGATGGCTACACCTTC
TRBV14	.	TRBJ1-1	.	CASSRVRTEAFF	TGTGCCAGCAGCCGAGTGCGCACTGAAGCTTTCTTT
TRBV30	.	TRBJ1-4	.	CAWRVRSGITNEKLFF	TGTGCCTGGAGGGTCCGCTCAGGGATTACTAATGAAAAACTGTTTTTT
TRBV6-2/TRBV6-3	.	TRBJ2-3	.	CASRADTDTQYF	TGTGCCAGCAGAGCAGACACAGATACGCAGTATTTT
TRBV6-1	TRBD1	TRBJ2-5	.	CASTRGQARQETQYF	TGTGCCAGCACCAGGGGGCAGGCGCGCCAAGAGACCCAGTACTTC
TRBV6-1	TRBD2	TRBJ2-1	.	CASNLGTSGGRSSYNEQFF	TGTGCCAGCAATCTAGGGACTAGCGGGGGGCGGAGCTCCTACAATGAGCAGTTCTTC
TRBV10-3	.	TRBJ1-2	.	CAIMGAARPGYGYTF	TGTGCCATCATGGGGGCGGCCCGCCCCGGCTATGGCTACACCTTC
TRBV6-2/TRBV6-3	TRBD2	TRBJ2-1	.	CASSYDNGGYNEQFF	TGTGCCAGCAGTTACGACAACGGGGGGTACAATGAGCAGTTCTTC
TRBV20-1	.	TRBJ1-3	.	CSARDGNWNSGNTIYF	TGCAGTGCTAGAGATGGCAACTGGAACTCTGGAAACACCATATATTTT
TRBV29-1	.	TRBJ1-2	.	CSAGPGLIYGYTF	TGCAGCGCTGGGCCGGGACTCATCTATGGCTACACCTTC
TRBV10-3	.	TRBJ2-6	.	CAITSGANVLTF	TGTGCCATCACCTCTGGGGCCAACGTCCTGACTTTC
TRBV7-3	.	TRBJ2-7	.	CASSLGGGSLYEQYF	TGTGCCAGCAGCCTCGGGGGCGGGAGCTTGTACGAGCAGTACTTC
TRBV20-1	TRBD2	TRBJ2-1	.	CSARYRGAYNEQFF	TGCAGTGCTAGGTACCGGGGGGCCTACAATGAGCAGTTCTTC
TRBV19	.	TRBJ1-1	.	CASNKRGVSEAFF	TGTGCCAGTAACAAACGGGGGGTTTCTGAAGCTTTCTTT
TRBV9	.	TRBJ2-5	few	CASSVGQLQETQYF	TGTGCCAGTAGTGTAGGGCAGTTACAAGAGACCCAGTACTTC
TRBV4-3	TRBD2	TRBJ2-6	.	CASSQVAGVSSGANVLTF	TGCGCCAGCAGCCAAGTTGCGGGGGTAAGCTCTGGGGCCAACGTCCTGACTTTC
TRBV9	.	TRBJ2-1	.	CASSVVSAATYNEQFF	TGTGCCAGCAGCGTAGTGTCGGCAGCGACCTACAATGAGCAGTTCTTC
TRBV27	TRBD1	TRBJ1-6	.	CASSFRGPGSPLHF	TGTGCCAGCAGTTTCAGGGGGCCGGGTTCACCCCTCCACTTT
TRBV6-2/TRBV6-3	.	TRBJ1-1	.	CASSPQHAEAFF	TGTGCCAGCAGTCCACAACATGCTGAAGCTTTCTTT
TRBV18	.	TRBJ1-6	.	CASSLGTNSPLHF	TGTGCCAGCTCACTAGGGACTAATTCACCCCTCCACTTT
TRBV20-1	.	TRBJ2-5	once	CTSESPAEGKTQYF	TGCACCTCGGAGTCCCCCGCGGAGGGAAAGACCCAGTACTTC
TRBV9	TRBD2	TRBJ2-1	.	CASSARGGPYNEQFF	TGTGCCAGCAGCGCGCGGGGGGGCCCCTACAATGAGCAGTTCTTC
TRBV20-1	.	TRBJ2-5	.	CSARGSNGGARETQYF	TGCAGTGCTAGGGGGTCGAACGGAGGGGCCCGGGAGACCCAGTACTTC
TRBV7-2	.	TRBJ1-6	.	CASSSLHSPLHF	TGTGCCAGCAGCTCCTTACACTCACCCCTCCACTTT
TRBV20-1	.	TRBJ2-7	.	CSASTAGTASYEQYF	TGCAGTGCTAGTACCGCCGGGACGGCTTCCTACGAGCAGTACTTC
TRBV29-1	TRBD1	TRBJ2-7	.	CSVGTGAHYEQYF	TGCAGCGTTGGAACAGGGGCCCACTACGAGCAGTACTTC
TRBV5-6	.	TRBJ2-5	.	CASSIRRVGVRETQYF	TGTGCCAGCAGCATCCGACGGGTTGGAGTGCGGGAGACCCAGTACTTC
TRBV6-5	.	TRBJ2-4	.	CASGPGGTKNIQYF	TGTGCCAGCGGGCCCGGAGGGACTAAAAACATTCAGTACTTC
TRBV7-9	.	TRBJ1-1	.	CASSSPVTATEAFF	TGTGCCAGCAGCTCTCCCGTAACGGCCACTGAAGCTTTCTTT
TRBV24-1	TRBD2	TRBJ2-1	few	CATSDPTSGGANEQFF	TGTGCCACCAGTGACCCTACTAGCGGGGGGGCTAATGAGCAGTTCTTC
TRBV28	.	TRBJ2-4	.	CASSFGGRDKNIQYF	TGTGCCAGCAGTTTCGGAGGACGAGACAAAAACATTCAGTACTTC
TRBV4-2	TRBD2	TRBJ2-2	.	CASSQDERGVTGELFF	TGTGCCAGCAGCCAAGACGAGCGGGGAGTCACCGGGGAGCTGTTTTTT
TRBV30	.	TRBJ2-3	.	CAWTRGDTQYF	TGTGCCTGGACCCGAGGAGATACGCAGTATTTT